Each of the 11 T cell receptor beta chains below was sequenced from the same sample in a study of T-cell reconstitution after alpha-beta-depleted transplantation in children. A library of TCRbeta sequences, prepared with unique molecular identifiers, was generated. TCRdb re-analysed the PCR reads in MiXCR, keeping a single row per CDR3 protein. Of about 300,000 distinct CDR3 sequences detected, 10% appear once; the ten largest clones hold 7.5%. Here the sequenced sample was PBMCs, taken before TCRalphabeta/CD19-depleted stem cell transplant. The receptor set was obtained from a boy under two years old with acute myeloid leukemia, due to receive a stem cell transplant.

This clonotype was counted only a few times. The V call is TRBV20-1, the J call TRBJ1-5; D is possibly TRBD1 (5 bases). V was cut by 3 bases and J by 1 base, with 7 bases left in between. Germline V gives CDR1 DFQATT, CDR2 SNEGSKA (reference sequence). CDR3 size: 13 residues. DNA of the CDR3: TGCAGTGCTAGCACAGGAAGCAATCAGCCCCAGCATTTT. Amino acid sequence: CSASTGSNQPQHF.

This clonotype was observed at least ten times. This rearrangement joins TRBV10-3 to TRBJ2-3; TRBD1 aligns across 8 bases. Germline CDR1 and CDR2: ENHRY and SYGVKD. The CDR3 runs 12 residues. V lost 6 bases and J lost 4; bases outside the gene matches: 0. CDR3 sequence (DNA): TGTGCCATCAGACAGGGGGCAGATACGCAGTATTTT. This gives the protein CAIRQGADTQYF.

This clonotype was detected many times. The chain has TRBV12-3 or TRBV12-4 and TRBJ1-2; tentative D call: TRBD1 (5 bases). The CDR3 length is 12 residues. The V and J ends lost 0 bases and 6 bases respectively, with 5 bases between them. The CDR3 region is CASSLAGHGYTF. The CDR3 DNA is TGTGCCAGCAGTTTAGCGGGGCATGGCTACACCTTC.

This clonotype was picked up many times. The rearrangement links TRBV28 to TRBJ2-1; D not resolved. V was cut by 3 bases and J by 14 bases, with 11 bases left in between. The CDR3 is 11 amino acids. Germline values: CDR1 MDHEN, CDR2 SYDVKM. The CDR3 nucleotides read TGTGCCAGCAGTTTTCTGTCCGGAAAGTTCTTC. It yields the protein CASSFLSGKFF.

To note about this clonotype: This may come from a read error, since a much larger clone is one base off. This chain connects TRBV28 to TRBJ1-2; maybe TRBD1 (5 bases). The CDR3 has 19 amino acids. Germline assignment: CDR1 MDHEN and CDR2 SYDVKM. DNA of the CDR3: TGTGCCAGCAGTTTGGATCCAAGCGACGGGGCCCTAGATACCTATCGCTACACCTTC. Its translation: CASSLDPSDGALDTYRYTF.

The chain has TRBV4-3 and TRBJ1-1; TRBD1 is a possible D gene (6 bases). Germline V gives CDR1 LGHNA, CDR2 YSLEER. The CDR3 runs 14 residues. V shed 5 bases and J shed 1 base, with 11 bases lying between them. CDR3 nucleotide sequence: TGCGCCAGCAGCTTCGACAGGACGAACACTGAAGCTTTCTTT. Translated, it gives CASSFDRTNTEAFF.

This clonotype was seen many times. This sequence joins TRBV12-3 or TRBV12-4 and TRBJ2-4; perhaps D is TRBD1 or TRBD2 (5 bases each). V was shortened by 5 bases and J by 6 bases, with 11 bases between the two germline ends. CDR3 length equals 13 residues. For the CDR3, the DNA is TGTGCCAGCAGTATCGGGGCCTTAAACATTCAGTACTTC. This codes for CASSIGALNIQYF.

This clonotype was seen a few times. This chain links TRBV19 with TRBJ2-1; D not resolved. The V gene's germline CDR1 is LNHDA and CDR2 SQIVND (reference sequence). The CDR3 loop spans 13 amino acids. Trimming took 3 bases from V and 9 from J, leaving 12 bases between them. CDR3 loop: CASSIQRAGEQFF. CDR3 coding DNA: TGTGCCAGTAGTATCCAAAGGGCAGGTGAGCAGTTCTTC.

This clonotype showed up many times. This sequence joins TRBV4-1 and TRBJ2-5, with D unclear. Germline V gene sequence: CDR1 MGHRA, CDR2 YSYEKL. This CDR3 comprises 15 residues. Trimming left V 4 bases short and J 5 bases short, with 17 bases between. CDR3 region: CASSPRSLGVETQYF. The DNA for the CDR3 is TGCGCCAGCAGCCCACGCAGTCTAGGCGTGGAGACCCAGTACTTC.

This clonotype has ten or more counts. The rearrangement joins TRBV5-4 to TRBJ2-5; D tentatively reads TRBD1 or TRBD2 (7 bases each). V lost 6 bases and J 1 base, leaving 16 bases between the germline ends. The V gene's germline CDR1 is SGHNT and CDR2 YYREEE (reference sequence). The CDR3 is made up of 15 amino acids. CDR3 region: CASKGAASGQETQYF. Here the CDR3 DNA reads TGTGCCAGCAAGGGGGCGGCTAGCGGCCAAGAGACCCAGTACTTC.

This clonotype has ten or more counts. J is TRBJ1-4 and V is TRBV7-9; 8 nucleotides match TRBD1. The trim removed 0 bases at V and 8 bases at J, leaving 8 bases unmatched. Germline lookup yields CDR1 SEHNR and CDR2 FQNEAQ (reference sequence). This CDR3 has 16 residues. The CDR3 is CASSLARAGGREKLFF. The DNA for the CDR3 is TGTGCCAGCAGCTTAGCGCGAGCAGGGGGCAGGGAAAAACTGTTTTTT.